This passage covers 23 T cell receptor beta chains from one sample sequenced in a study of blood T cells in healthy people across ages. Using a J-beta primer mix together with a sample-barcoded 5' primer, a second PCR was run for about 7 to 12 cycles. TCRdb re-called the 5' RACE reads with MiXCR, one entry per CDR3 protein. The table shows approximately 940,000 distinct CDR3 sequences, with around 46% occurring only once. Input material: blood. These TCRs come from a man in his thirties or forties in good health.

V is TRBV27 and J is TRBJ2-7, with D hard to call. The CDR3 consists of 15 residues. Trimming took 0 bases from V and 0 from J, leaving 9 bases between them. Looked up from germline, CDR1 is MNHEY and CDR2 is SMNVEV (reference sequence). The CDR3 region has the DNA TGTGCCAGCAGTTTATCGATAGGGCGCTCCTACGAGCAGTACTTC. This encodes CASSLSIGRSYEQYF.

The chain uses TRBV20-1 and TRBJ1-5; 8 bases align to TRBD1. V lost 0 bases and J lost 7; bases outside the gene matches: 14. Germline-derived CDR1 and CDR2 are DFQATT and SNEGSKA (reference sequence). The CDR3 sequence is 17 residues long. CDR3 nucleotide sequence: TGCAGTGCTAGAGATTCCCACAGGACAGGGCAGGAACAGCCCCAGCATTTT. Its translation is CSARDSHRTGQEQPQHF.

This clonotype was observed a few times. CDR3 sequence (DNA): TGTGCCAGCAGCTTAGATGTCCAGGGGGCTTTCGGGTACTTC. Translating gives CASSLDVQGAFGYF. This chain joins TRBV7-2 and TRBJ2-7; TRBD1 agrees at 8 bases. The CDR3 runs to 14 residues. The germline gives CDR1 SGHTA, CDR2 FQGNSA. Losses at the gene ends were 1 base for V and 12 bases for J; bases not matched to a gene: 11.

This clonotype has a handful of counts. The J gene is TRBJ1-5, the V gene TRBV10-3, with D unclear. The CDR3 runs 17 residues. The germline V gene has CDR1 ENHRY and CDR2 SYGVKD. V dropped 5 bases and J dropped 4 bases, with 21 bases sitting between them. CDR3 nucleotide sequence: TGTGCCATCAGTAAGGACCTGCTTAAGGCCCCTAATCAGCCCCAGCATTTT. Its protein product is CAISKDLLKAPNQPQHF.

V gene TRBV27 combines with J gene TRBJ1-5; 7 nucleotides align to TRBD1. V lost 4 bases to trimming and J lost 0 bases; unmatched junction nucleotides: 9. The germline V gene encodes CDR1 MNHEY and CDR2 SMNVEV (reference sequence). The CDR3 is made up of 17 amino acids. This chain's CDR3 is CASSSRGGRYSNQPQHF. For the CDR3, the DNA is TGTGCCAGCAGTTCCAGGGGGGGCCGATATAGCAATCAGCCCCAGCATTTT.

J is TRBJ1-5 and V is TRBV18; 11 nucleotides agree with TRBD1. CDR1 and CDR2 (germline): KGHSH, LQKENI. The CDR3 totals 16 residues. V lost 6 bases, J lost 7 bases, and 11 bases stayed unmatched. CDR3 DNA sequence: TGTGCCAGCTCGCAGGACAGGGGGCTTGTCGGCCAGCCCCAGCATTTT. It yields the protein CASSQDRGLVGQPQHF.

This chain connects TRBV19 to TRBJ1-5; D might be TRBD1 (6 bases). The V end lost 4 bases, the J end lost 11 bases, and 18 bases lay between the germline ends. CDR1 and CDR2 (germline): LNHDA, SQIVND (reference sequence). The CDR3 has 14 amino acids. The CDR3 loop is CASSTLPTGQAQHF. The CDR3 DNA reads as TGTGCCAGTAGTACCCTACCGACAGGTCAAGCCCAGCATTTT.

This chain joins TRBV5-1 and TRBJ2-3; 9 nucleotides agree with TRBD1. The CDR3 length is 17 residues. The germline CDR1 and CDR2 sequences are SGHRS and YFSETQ. The V segment lost 5 bases and the J segment 0 bases; nucleotides outside the gene matches: 10. CDR3 amino acids: CASSLWLDRGSTDTQYF. The CDR3 bases are TGCGCCAGCAGTCTTTGGTTGGACAGGGGAAGCACAGATACGCAGTATTTT.

The rearrangement links TRBV6-5 to TRBJ2-5, with D unclear. The DNA matches TRBJ2-7 better at its end, which makes the J call doubtful. The CDR3 runs to 15 residues. The V gene's germline CDR1 is MNHEY and CDR2 SVGAGI. The CDR3 is CASSYSYGSNYEQYF. The CDR3 nucleotides read TGTGCCAGCAGTTACTCGTACGGGTCCAACTACGAGCAGTACTTC.

The chain links TRBV6-5 to TRBJ2-1, with TRBD2 matching over 8 bases. The CDR3 is made up of 16 amino acids. The junction had 5 bases not matched to a gene; V was cut back by 0 bases and J by 4 bases. Germline V gene sequence: CDR1 MNHEY, CDR2 SVGAGI. The CDR3 bases are TGTGCCAGCAGTTACTCTAACGGGGGGGCATACAATGAGCAGTTCTTC. This sequence encodes CASSYSNGGAYNEQFF.

This sequence joins TRBV9 and TRBJ2-4; no definite D call. Matching the DNA end better, TRBJ2-7 makes the J call doubtful. The CDR3 runs to 14 residues. Germline V gene data show CDR1 as SGDLS and CDR2 as YYNGEE. CDR3 DNA: TGTGCCAGCAGCGCGGACCTACAGAGGTACGAGCAGTACTTC. Amino acids: CASSADLQRYEQYF.

The chain couples TRBV6-2 or TRBV6-3 to TRBJ2-3; 14 positions match TRBD2. The germline V gene has CDR1 MNHEY and CDR2 SVGEGT. J lost 1 base, V lost 2 bases, and 11 bases had no gene match. The CDR3 extends over 20 amino acids. The CDR3 region is CASSYRTSGGTKTRTDTQYF. The CDR3 nucleotides read TGTGCCAGCAGTTACCGGACTAGCGGGGGGACGAAAACTCGCACAGATACGCAGTATTTT.

J is TRBJ1-1 and V is TRBV7-2; weak D call: TRBD1 (5 bases). The CDR3 length is 16 residues. With 5 bases removed from V and 5 bases from J, the gap between germline ends came to 21 bases. Germline assignment: CDR1 SGHTA and CDR2 FQGNSA. In DNA, the CDR3 is TGTGCCAGCAGCGCAGGGCAGGGATCGTTAGGGACTGAAGCTTTCTTT. This encodes CASSAGQGSLGTEAFF.

The chain couples TRBV6-1 to TRBJ2-7; 7 bases match TRBD1. With 2 bases clipped from V and 7 bases from J, the junction kept 2 bases outside the gene matches. The V gene's germline CDR1 is MNHNS and CDR2 SASEGT. The CDR3 has 12 amino acids. The CDR3 loop is CASSETGVEQYF. The DNA for the CDR3 is TGTGCCAGCAGTGAAACAGGGGTTGAGCAGTACTTC.

The chain joins TRBV11-2 to TRBJ2-7; 9 bases fit TRBD1. The CDR3 is 15 residues long. CDR1 is SGHAT and CDR2 is FQNNGV in the germline V gene. Losses at the gene ends were 5 bases for V and 1 base for J; bases not matched to a gene: 6. The CDR3 here is CASSITGGPSYEQYF. The CDR3 nucleotides read TGTGCCAGCAGCATCACAGGGGGCCCTTCCTACGAGCAGTACTTC. Drawing the rest from reference TRBV11-2 and TRBJ2-7, the complete variable domain is EAGVAQSPRYKIIEKRQSVAFWCNPISGHATLYWYQQILGQGPKLLIQFQNNGVVDDSQLPKDRFSAERLKGVDSTLKIQPAKLEDSAVYLCASSITGGPSYEQYFGPGTRLTVT.

This rearrangement joins TRBV4-1 to TRBJ2-5; 7 positions match TRBD1. This CDR3 comprises 11 residues. With 4 bases clipped from V and 11 bases from J, the junction kept 4 bases outside the gene matches. Germline V CDR1 and CDR2: MGHRA, YSYEKL. The CDR3: CASSRGQEQYF. The CDR3 DNA follows: TGCGCCAGCAGCCGCGGACAGGAGCAGTACTTC.

In DNA, the CDR3 is TGTGCCAGCTCACCATCGCTCGGGAACACTGAAGCTTTCTTT. As protein: CASSPSLGNTEAFF. V usage is TRBV18 and J usage is TRBJ1-1, with no clear D. The CDR3 contains 14 residues. Germline CDR1 reads KGHSH; CDR2 reads LQKENI. Deletions cut 2 bases from V and 1 base from J, with 8 bases between. Together with reference TRBV18 and TRBJ1-1, the CDR3 gives the full variable domain: NAGVMQNPRHLVRRRGQEARLRCSPMKGHSHVYWYRQLPEEGLKFMVYLQKENIIDESGMPKERFSAEFPKEGPSILRIQQVVRGDSAAYFCASSPSLGNTEAFFGQGTRLTVV.

This clonotype was seen a handful of times. V is TRBV6-1 and J is TRBJ1-2; D not resolved. The V end was cut by 1 base, the J end by 7 bases, with 16 bases between. Germline V gives CDR1 MNHNS, CDR2 SASEGT. The CDR3 spans 15 residues. CDR3: CASSEGSRRMAGYTF. CDR3 DNA: TGTGCCAGCAGTGAAGGTTCCCGCCGGATGGCTGGCTACACCTTC.

Written as DNA, the CDR3 is TGCAGTGCCCTGACGGCGGGGACCAACACCGGGGAGCTGTTTTTT. It codes for CSALTAGTNTGELFF. This chain uses TRBV20-1 with TRBJ2-2; perhaps TRBD2 as D (6 bases). CDR1 is DFQATT and CDR2 is SNEGSKA in the germline V gene (reference sequence). There are 15 residues in the CDR3. V gave up 6 bases and J gave up 2 bases, with 16 bases separating them.

With respect to this clonotype: This may arise from a read error, as a much more abundant clone is one base away. CDR3 in DNA: TGTGCCAGCAGCTTAACATCAGATACGCAGTATTTT. Translation: CASSLTSDTQYF. The rearrangement uses TRBV7-9 and TRBJ2-3; D is unresolved. Germline V gives CDR1 SEHNR, CDR2 FQNEAQ (reference sequence). The CDR3 spans 12 residues. Trimming shortened V by 2 bases and J by 4 bases, and 4 bases separated the two germline ends.

The V gene is TRBV4-3, the J gene TRBJ2-3; possible D gene TRBD1, 5 bases. The CDR3 extends over 16 amino acids. Deletions cut 0 bases from V and 3 bases from J, with 13 bases between. Germline values: CDR1 LGHNA, CDR2 YSLEER. CDR3 amino acids: CASSQEWQGGTDTQYF. The CDR3 DNA reads TGCGCCAGCAGCCAAGAATGGCAGGGTGGGACAGATACGCAGTATTTT.

This clonotype was recorded a few times. The chain employs TRBV5-1 and TRBJ1-2, with D maybe TRBD1 (5 bases). Germline assignment: CDR1 SGHRS and CDR2 YFSETQ. The CDR3 loop spans 15 amino acids. V lost 2 bases, J lost 6 bases, and 17 bases lay in between. CDR3 nucleotide sequence: TGCGCCAGCAGCTTAAACTTGATTCGGGGGGATGGCTACACCTTC. It yields the protein CASSLNLIRGDGYTF.

The chain carries TRBV12-3 or TRBV12-4 and TRBJ2-2; D is uncertain. V gave up 5 bases and J gave up 0 bases, with 7 bases separating them. The CDR3 runs 14 residues. CDR3 residues: CASSRGSNTGELFF. The CDR3, as DNA: TGTGCCAGCAGTCGAGGCTCGAACACCGGGGAGCTGTTTTTT.